A single sample gave rise to the 12 T cell receptor beta chains below, sequenced in a study of regulatory T cells in long-lasting Graves disease. As to time point: newly diagnosed GD, antithyroid drugs for less than 3 months. There was RNA extracted from PBMCs, and the TCR library was made from it. Through Arm-PCR of CDR3 regions and iRepertoire HTBI primers, TCR beta libraries were built. TCRdb reanalysed the multiplex PCR reads using MiXCR and keeps one entry per CDR3 protein. The sample comprises about 470,000 distinct CDR3 sequences, 16% of which are singletons, and more than 10% rests with the top ten. These sequences were also reported in another study, on T cells in Graves' hyperthyroidism and ophthalmopathy.

Here the sequenced sample was peripheral blood mononuclear cells (PBMCs), taken at new diagnosis, from a patient treated with antithyroid drugs. Every receptor here comes from a man in his forties with Graves disease.

This clonotype was picked up a small number of times. The V call is TRBV6-5, the J call TRBJ1-5, with TRBD1 matching over 9 bases. The J segment lost 9 bases and the V segment lost 0 bases, leaving 6 bases of the junction unmatched. This CDR3 spans 15 amino acids. In germline, CDR1 is MNHEY, CDR2 SVGAGI. CDR3 DNA sequence: TGTGCCAGCAGTTACTCGGGACAGGGAAAGCTGCCCCAGCATTTT. Protein: CASSYSGQGKLPQHF.

This chain joins TRBV28 and TRBJ1-5; a weak D match, TRBD1 (5 bases). CDR1 and CDR2 from the germline V gene are MDHEN and SYDVKM. This CDR3 has 14 amino acids. V gave up 3 bases and J gave up 7 bases, with 13 bases separating them. DNA of the CDR3: TGTGCCAGCAGTTTTGGGGGGGGGTGGCAGCCCCAGCATTTT. It specifies CASSFGGGWQPQHF.

This clonotype was found many times. This chain joins TRBV2 and TRBJ1-1; the D is unclear. The V end lost 2 bases, the J end lost 8 bases, and 12 bases lay between the germline ends. The CDR3 extends over 13 amino acids. The germline V gene encodes CDR1 SNHLY and CDR2 FYNNEI. The CDR3: CASSERTYDEAFF. CDR3 bases: TGTGCCAGCAGTGAAAGGACTTACGACGAAGCTTTCTTT.

V gene TRBV5-1 combines with J gene TRBJ2-5; TRBD2 matches 13 bases. Germline values: CDR1 SGHRS, CDR2 YFSETQ. V shed 4 bases, J shed 5 bases, and the junction held 8 bases outside the gene matches. This CDR3 region has 16 residues. The CDR3 region has the DNA TGCGCCAGCAGCCCAGGACTAGCGGGAGATTACGAGACCCAGTACTTC. It encodes CASSPGLAGDYETQYF.

In its sample, this clonotype was seen many times. V gene TRBV6-1 combines with J gene TRBJ2-7, with 9 bases identical to TRBD2. There are 12 residues in the CDR3. Trimming removed 6 bases from V and 5 bases from J; junction bases left unmatched: 2. CDR1 is MNHNS, CDR2 SASEGT, per germline. The CDR3 DNA follows: TGTGCCAGCAGGCGGGAGGGCGACGAGCAGTACTTC. This encodes CASRREGDEQYF.

J is TRBJ2-3 and V is TRBV28, with 13 positions matching TRBD2. Trimming at V came to 5 bases and at J to 0 bases, leaving 5 bases not matched to a gene. This CDR3 region has 17 residues. Germline V CDR1 and CDR2: MDHEN, SYDVKM. In DNA, the CDR3 is TGTGCCAGCAGTCCCGGGACTAGCGGGAAAAGCACAGATACGCAGTATTTT. Amino acids: CASSPGTSGKSTDTQYF.

Regarding this clonotype: A read error may be the cause here, since a much bigger clone is one base away. V is TRBV24-1 and J is TRBJ1-1; D ambiguous. CDR1 and CDR2 from the germline V gene are KGHDR and SFDVKD. The CDR3 totals 13 residues. CDR3 residues: CATRQRRNTGAFF. The CDR3 coding sequence is TGTGCCACCCGCCAGCGGCGGAACACTGGAGCTTTCTTT.

Points on this clonotype: A much larger clonotype is one base distant, so this may be a read error. Likely a read error: the CDR3 ends without its conserved phenylalanine or tryptophan. The chain recombines TRBV19 with TRBJ2-7, with a weak D call TRBD1 (5 bases). The CDR3 has 12 residues. CDR1 and CDR2 from the germline V gene are LNHDA and SQIVND (reference sequence). V gave up 3 bases and J gave up 4 bases, with 7 bases separating them. CDR3 DNA sequence: TGTGCCAGTAGTATCCGACAGTACGAGCAGTACTCC. It yields the protein CASSIRQYEQYS.

The sample holds a few counts of this clonotype. This chain connects TRBV7-9 to TRBJ2-4; 7 bases match TRBD2. J was trimmed by 0 bases and V by 6 bases; bases with no gene match: 8. This CDR3 region has 16 residues. Germline V CDR1 and CDR2: SEHNR, FQNEAQ (reference sequence). This CDR3 reads CASSYRAGVAKNIQYF. CDR3 in DNA: TGTGCCAGCAGTTACCGGGCGGGGGTAGCCAAAAACATTCAGTACTTC.

The gene calls are TRBV12-3 or TRBV12-4 and TRBJ1-2, with no clear D. The V and J ends lost 3 bases and 7 bases respectively, with 12 bases between them. There are 13 residues in the CDR3. The CDR3 bases are TGTGCCAGCAGTTTCGGGCAATTTAGTGGCTACACCTTC. Translation: CASSFGQFSGYTF.

The chain employs TRBV10-3 and TRBJ2-1; 7 positions agree with TRBD2. CDR1 and CDR2 (germline): ENHRY, SYGVKD. The CDR3 runs to 15 residues. Trimming took 5 bases from V and 3 from J; bases not matched to a gene: 7. In nucleotides, the CDR3 is TGTGCCATCAGTCGGGAGGTAGGGGACTACAATGAGCAGTTCTTC. Amino acids: CAISREVGDYNEQFF.

At least ten counts were recorded for this clonotype. The chain combines TRBV7-9 with TRBJ2-5; D may be TRBD1 (5 bases). Germline V lookup: CDR1 SEHNR, CDR2 FQNEAQ (reference sequence). V was pared by 5 bases and J by 5 bases, with 15 bases between. There are 14 residues in the CDR3. The CDR3, as DNA: TGTGCCAGCAGCCCGGCAGGGTTTAAGGAGACCCAGTACTTC. Its protein product is CASSPAGFKETQYF. The full variable domain, in which reference TRBV7-9 and TRBJ2-5 provide the parts outside the CDR3, is DTGVSQNPRHKITKRGQNVTFRCDPISEHNRLYWYRQTLGQGPEFLTYFQNEAQLEKSRLLSDRFSAERPKGSFSTLEIQRTEQGDSAMYLCASSPAGFKETQYFGPGTRLLVL.